The rows below give T cell receptor beta chains drawn from one sample of a study of molecular identifiers for immune sequencing clone quantification. In TCRdb, the PCR reads were re-called with MiXCR into one record per CDR3 protein. Of around 460,000 distinct CDR3 sequences in the sample, roughly a fifth were seen once. What was sequenced was naive CD8+ T cells from blood, with Jurkat cell RNA spiked in. These receptors were taken from a human donor in good health. Some libraries in this study had Jurkat cell RNA spiked in. Both conserved end residues are part of each CDR3. A D gene is named only where the DNA matches it firmly. Size values are once, few and many counts, or a class for expanded clones, and some rows have none.

TRBV19	TRBD2	many	TRBJ2-2	CASGTSGSETGELFF	TGTGCCAGTGGAACTAGCGGGAGCGAAACCGGGGAGCTGTTTTTT
TRBV4-1	-	many	TRBJ1-5	CASSQGEISGNQPQHF	TGCGCCAGCAGCCAAGGCGAAATCAGCGGCAATCAGCCCCAGCATTTT
TRBV7-9	TRBD1	few	TRBJ2-1	CASRLGDRGGYNEQFF	TGTGCCAGCCGACTTGGGGACAGGGGGGGGTACAATGAGCAGTTCTTC
TRBV7-9	-	few	TRBJ1-6	CASSSPPSPLHF	TGTGCCAGCAGCTCCCCCCCCTCACCCCTCCACTTT
TRBV5-4	-	few	TRBJ1-2	CASSLVQGPNYGYTF	TGTGCCAGCAGCTTGGTGCAGGGTCCTAACTATGGCTACACCTTC
TRBV7-9	-	-	TRBJ2-7	CASSSQVVNYEQYF	TGTGCCAGCAGCTCGCAAGTTGTCAACTACGAGCAGTACTTC
TRBV6-6	TRBD1	many	TRBJ1-2	CASSNPRDSHYGYTF	TGTGCCAGCAGTAACCCCAGGGACAGCCACTATGGCTACACCTTC
TRBV19	-	-	TRBJ2-7	CASSIWTTSEQYF	TGTGCCAGTAGTATCTGGACCACGTCGGAGCAGTACTTC
TRBV7-9	-	many	TRBJ2-2	CASSFLGELFF	TGTGCCAGCAGCTTTTTGGGGGAGCTGTTTTTT
TRBV20-1	-	few	TRBJ2-7	CSARGGLSYEQYF	TGCAGTGCTAGAGGGGGTCTTTCCTACGAGCAGTACTTC
TRBV14	TRBD2	-	TRBJ2-2	CASSPLAPGELFF	TGTGCCAGCAGCCCACTAGCGCCCGGGGAGCTGTTTTTT
TRBV20-1	TRBD2	-	TRBJ2-4	CSVQEILAGGQGDIQYF	TGCAGTGTCCAAGAGATACTAGCGGGAGGCCAGGGGGACATTCAGTACTTC
TRBV5-8	-	many	TRBJ1-1	CASSPESFVAFF	TGTGCCAGCAGCCCGGAATCTTTTGTAGCTTTCTTT
TRBV7-9	-	-	TRBJ1-3	CASSLATSGNTIYF	TGTGCCAGCAGCTTAGCCACTTCTGGAAACACCATATATTTT
TRBV19	TRBD1	few	TRBJ2-2	CASSIGDRGLSGGELFF	TGTGCCAGTAGTATAGGGGACAGGGGGCTTTCCGGCGGGGAGCTGTTTTTT
TRBV7-9	-	few	TRBJ2-7	CASSLLGLGYEQYF	TGTGCCAGCAGCTTACTAGGGTTGGGATACGAGCAGTACTTC
TRBV4-1	-	few	TRBJ2-1	CASSQVVGGPYNEQFF	TGCGCCAGCAGCCAAGTCGTGGGGGGCCCATACAATGAGCAGTTCTTC
TRBV20-1	-	many	TRBJ1-1	CSARVVNTEAFF	TGCAGTGCTAGAGTTGTGAACACTGAAGCTTTCTTT
TRBV5-1	TRBD2	-	TRBJ2-4	CASSLAGGPHIQYF	TGCGCCAGCAGCTTGGCGGGAGGGCCGCACATTCAGTACTTC
TRBV3-1	-	few	TRBJ2-3	CASSQDGLVGTDTQYF	TGTGCCAGCAGCCAAGATGGGCTAGTCGGCACAGATACGCAGTATTTT
TRBV30	TRBD2	many	TRBJ2-7	CAWSVISGRVEQYF	TGTGCCTGGAGTGTAATTAGCGGGAGAGTGGAGCAGTACTTC
TRBV6-2/TRBV6-3	-	many	TRBJ2-1	CASSARDFSSYNEQFF	TGTGCCAGCAGTGCCCGGGACTTTAGCTCCTACAATGAGCAGTTCTTC
TRBV7-9	-	many	TRBJ1-1	CASSLALGTATEAFF	TGTGCCAGCAGCTTAGCCTTAGGGACGGCAACTGAAGCTTTCTTT
TRBV5-3	-	once	TRBJ2-7	CASSLDGGASLYEQYF	TGTGCCAGCAGCTTGGATGGAGGGGCAAGCCTCTACGAGCAGTACTTC
TRBV6-2/TRBV6-3	-	-	TRBJ2-7	CASREEGREQYF	TGTGCCAGCAGAGAAGAGGGCAGGGAGCAGTACTTC
TRBV12-3/TRBV12-4	TRBD1	many	TRBJ2-1	CASSELDRENEQFF	TGTGCCAGCAGTGAACTCGACAGGGAAAATGAGCAGTTCTTC
TRBV28	-	-	TRBJ2-7	CTSKRDVTQYEQYF	TGTACCAGCAAACGAGATGTAACACAGTACGAGCAGTACTTC
TRBV27	TRBD1	-	TRBJ1-1	CASSLTGSNTEAFF	TGTGCCAGCAGTTTGACAGGGTCTAACACTGAAGCTTTCTTT
TRBV5-4	-	many	TRBJ2-7	CASSLGLSSYEQYF	TGTGCCAGCAGCTTGGGACTAAGCTCCTACGAGCAGTACTTC
TRBV5-5	-	many	TRBJ2-7	CASSLDPDEQYF	TGTGCCAGCAGCTTGGATCCGGACGAGCAGTACTTC
TRBV11-3	TRBD1	-	TRBJ1-1	CASSETGDMNTEAFF	TGTGCCAGCAGCGAGACAGGGGACATGAACACTGAAGCTTTCTTT
TRBV7-6	-	few	TRBJ1-2	CASSQWEGDYGYTF	TGTGCCAGCAGCCAGTGGGAGGGGGATTATGGCTACACCTTC
TRBV13	-	-	TRBJ1-1	CASSWMGTNTEAFF	TGTGCCAGCAGCTGGATGGGGACGAACACTGAAGCTTTCTTT
TRBV7-6	-	-	TRBJ2-7	CASSPPQGGYEQYF	TGTGCCAGCAGCCCCCCACAGGGAGGCTACGAGCAGTACTTC